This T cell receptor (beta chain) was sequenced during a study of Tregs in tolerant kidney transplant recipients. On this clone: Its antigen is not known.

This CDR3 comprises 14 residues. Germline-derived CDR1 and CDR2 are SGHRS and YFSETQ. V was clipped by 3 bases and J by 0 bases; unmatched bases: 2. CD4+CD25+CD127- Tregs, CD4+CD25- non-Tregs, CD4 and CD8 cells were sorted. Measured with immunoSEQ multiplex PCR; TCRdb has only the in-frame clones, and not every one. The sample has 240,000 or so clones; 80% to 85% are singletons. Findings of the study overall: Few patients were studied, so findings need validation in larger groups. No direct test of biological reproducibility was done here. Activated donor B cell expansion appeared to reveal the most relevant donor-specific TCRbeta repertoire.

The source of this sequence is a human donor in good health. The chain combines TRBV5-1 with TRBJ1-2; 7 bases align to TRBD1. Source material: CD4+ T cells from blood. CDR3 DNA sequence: TGCGCCAGCAGCTGGGGACAGACTAACTATGGCTACACCTTC. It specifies CASSWGQTNYGYTF.